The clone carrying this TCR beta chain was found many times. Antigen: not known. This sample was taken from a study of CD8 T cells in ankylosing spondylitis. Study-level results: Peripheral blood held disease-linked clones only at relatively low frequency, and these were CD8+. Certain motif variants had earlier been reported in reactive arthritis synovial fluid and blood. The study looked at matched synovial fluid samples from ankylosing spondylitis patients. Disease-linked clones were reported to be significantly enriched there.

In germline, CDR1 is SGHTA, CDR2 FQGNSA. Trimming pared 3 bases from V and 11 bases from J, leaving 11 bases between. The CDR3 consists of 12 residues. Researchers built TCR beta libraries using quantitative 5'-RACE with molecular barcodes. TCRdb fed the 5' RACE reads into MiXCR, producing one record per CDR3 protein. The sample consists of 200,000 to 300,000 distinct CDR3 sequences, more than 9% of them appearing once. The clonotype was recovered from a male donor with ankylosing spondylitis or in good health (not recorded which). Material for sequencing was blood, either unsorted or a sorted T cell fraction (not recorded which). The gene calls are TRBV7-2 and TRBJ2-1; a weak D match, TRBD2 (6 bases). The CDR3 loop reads CASSFVRGKQFF. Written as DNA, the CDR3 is TGTGCCAGCAGCTTTGTTCGGGGGAAGCAGTTCTTC.